The sequence of this TCR beta chain was determined in a study of regulatory dendritic cells for organ transplantation. Study context: LPS was added to dendritic cell cultures on day 6.

V lost 5 bases and J lost 4; bases outside the gene matches: 7. From germline, CDR1 is SGHTA and CDR2 FQGNSA. The CDR3 loop spans 14 amino acids. Notes on this clone: Its cognate antigen is unknown.

Sorted subsets were CFSE-labeled and cultured approximately 5 days with allogeneic dendritic cells. FACS sorted CD4+ or CD8+ T cells into CD45RA+ naive and CD45RO+ memory. Study outcomes and limitations: Among resting subsets, memory CD8+ cells contained the most alloreactive clonotypes.

TCRdb's table, derived via immunoSEQ multiplex PCR, lists solely in-frame clones and lacks some. In the table there are approximately 12,000 clones, around two thirds of which are singletons. The sequence came from a human donor in good health. The chain recombines TRBV7-2 with TRBJ1-1, with TRBD1 identical over 7 bases. The sample taken for sequencing was naive CD4+ T cells from blood cultured with regulatory dendritic cells. Subset given: CD45RA+ naive T cells. The CDR3 sequence is CASSPNRGGTEAFF. For the CDR3, the DNA is TGTGCCAGCAGCCCCAACAGGGGTGGCACTGAAGCTTTCTTT.